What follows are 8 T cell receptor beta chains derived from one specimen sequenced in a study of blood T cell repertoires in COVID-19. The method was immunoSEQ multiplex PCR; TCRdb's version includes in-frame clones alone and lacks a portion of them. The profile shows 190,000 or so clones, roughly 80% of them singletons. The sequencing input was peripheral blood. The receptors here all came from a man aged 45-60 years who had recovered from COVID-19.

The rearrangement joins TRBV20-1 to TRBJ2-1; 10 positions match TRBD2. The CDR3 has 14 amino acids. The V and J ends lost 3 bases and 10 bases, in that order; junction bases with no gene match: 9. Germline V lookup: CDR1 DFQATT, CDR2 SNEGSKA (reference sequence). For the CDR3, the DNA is TGCAGTGCTAGTAGGTCTAGCGGGAGTAGAGAGCAGTTCTTC. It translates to CSASRSSGSREQFF.

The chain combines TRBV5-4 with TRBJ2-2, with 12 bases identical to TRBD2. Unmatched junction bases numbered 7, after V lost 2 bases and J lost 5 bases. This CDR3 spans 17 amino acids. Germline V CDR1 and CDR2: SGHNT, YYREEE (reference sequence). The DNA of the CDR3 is TGTGCCAGCAGCTTTAACCTAGCGGGAGGGGGGACCGGGGAGCTGTTTTTT. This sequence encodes CASSFNLAGGGTGELFF.

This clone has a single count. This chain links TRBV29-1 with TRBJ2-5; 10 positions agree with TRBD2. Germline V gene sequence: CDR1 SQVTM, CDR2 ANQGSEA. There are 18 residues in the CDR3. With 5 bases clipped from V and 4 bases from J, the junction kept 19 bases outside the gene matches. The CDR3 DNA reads TGCAGCGTTAGGGAGAGGCTAGCGGGAGTCTGGGGTAGAGAGACCCAGTACTTC. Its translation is CSVRERLAGVWGRETQYF.

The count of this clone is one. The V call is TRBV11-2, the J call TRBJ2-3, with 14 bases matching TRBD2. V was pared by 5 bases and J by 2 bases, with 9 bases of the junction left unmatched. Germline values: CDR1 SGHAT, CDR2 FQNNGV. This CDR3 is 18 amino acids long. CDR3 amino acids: CASSRQTTSGRATDTQYF. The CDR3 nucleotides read TGTGCCAGCAGCCGACAAACGACTAGCGGGAGGGCCACAGATACGCAGTATTTT. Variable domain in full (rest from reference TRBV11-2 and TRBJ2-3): EAGVAQSPRYKIIEKRQSVAFWCNPISGHATLYWYQQILGQGPKLLIQFQNNGVVDDSQLPKDRFSAERLKGVDSTLKIQPAKLEDSAVYLCASSRQTTSGRATDTQYFGPGTRLTVL.

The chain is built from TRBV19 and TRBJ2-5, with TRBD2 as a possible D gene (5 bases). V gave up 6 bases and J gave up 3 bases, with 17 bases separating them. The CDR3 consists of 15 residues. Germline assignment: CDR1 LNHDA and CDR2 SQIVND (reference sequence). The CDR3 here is CASSQGRLREETQYF. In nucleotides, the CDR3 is TGTGCCAGTAGCCAAGGGCGACTGAGGGAAGAGACCCAGTACTTC.

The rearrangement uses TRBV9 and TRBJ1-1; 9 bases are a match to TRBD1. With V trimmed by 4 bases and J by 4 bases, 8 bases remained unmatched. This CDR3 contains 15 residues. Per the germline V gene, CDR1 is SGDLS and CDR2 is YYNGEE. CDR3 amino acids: CASSPAGTGRTEAFF. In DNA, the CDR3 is TGTGCCAGCAGCCCAGCCGGGACAGGGCGCACTGAAGCTTTCTTT.

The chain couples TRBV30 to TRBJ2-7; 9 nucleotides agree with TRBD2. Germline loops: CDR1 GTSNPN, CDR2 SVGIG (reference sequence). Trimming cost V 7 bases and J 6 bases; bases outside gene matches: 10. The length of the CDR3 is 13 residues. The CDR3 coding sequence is TGTGCCTACGTAGCGGGAGCAATGGGCGAGCAGTACTTC. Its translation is CAYVAGAMGEQYF.

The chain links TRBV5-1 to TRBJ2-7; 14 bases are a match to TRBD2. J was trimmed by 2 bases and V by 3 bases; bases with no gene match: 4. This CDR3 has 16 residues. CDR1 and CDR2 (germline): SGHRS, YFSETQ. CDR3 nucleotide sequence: TGCGCCAGCAGCTCGGGACTAGCGGGGGTCGCCTACGAGCAGTACTTC. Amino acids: CASSSGLAGVAYEQYF.